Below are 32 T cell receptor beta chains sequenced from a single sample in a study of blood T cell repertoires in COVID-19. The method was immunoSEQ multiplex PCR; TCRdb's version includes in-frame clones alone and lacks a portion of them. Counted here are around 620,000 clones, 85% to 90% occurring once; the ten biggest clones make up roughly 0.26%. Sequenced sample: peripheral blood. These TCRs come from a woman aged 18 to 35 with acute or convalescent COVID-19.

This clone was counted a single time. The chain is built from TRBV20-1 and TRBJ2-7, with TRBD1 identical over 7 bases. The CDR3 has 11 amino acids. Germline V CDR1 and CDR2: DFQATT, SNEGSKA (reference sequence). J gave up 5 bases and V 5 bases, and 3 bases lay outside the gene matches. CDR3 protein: CSAGDSHEQYF. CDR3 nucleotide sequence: TGCAGTGCTGGGGACAGCCACGAGCAGTACTTC.

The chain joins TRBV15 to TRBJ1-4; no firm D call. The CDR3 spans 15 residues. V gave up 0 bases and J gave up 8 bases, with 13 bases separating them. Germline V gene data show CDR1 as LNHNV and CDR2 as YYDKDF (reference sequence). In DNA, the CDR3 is TGTGCCACCAGCAGAGATTGGTCCAGAGCGGAAAAACTGTTTTTT. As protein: CATSRDWSRAEKLFF.

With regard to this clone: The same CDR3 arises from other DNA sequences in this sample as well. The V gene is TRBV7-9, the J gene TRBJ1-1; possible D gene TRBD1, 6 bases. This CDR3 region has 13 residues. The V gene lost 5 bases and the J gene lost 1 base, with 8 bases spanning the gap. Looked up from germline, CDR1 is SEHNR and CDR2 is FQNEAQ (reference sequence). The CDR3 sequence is CASSAQGNTEAFF. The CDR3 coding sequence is TGTGCCAGCAGCGCACAGGGGAACACTGAAGCTTTCTTT.

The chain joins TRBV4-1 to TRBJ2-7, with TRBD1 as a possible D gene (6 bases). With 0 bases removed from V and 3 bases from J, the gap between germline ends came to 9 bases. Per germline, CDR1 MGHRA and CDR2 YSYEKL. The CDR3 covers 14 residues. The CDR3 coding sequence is TGCGCCAGCAGCCAAGATGACAGGAACTACGAGCAGTACTTC. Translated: CASSQDDRNYEQYF.

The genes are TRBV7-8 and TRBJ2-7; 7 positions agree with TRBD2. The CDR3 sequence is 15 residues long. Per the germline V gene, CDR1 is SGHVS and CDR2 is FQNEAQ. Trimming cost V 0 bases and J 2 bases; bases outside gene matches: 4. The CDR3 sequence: CASSLAGGRAYEQYF. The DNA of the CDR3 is TGTGCCAGCAGCTTAGCCGGGGGGAGGGCCTACGAGCAGTACTTC.

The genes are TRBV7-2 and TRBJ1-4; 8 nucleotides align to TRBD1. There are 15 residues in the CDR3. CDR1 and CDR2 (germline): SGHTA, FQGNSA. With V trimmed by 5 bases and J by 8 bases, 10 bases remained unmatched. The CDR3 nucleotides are TGTGCCAGCAGCCCGAACACAGGGGGGTGGGAAAAACTGTTTTTT. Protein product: CASSPNTGGWEKLFF.

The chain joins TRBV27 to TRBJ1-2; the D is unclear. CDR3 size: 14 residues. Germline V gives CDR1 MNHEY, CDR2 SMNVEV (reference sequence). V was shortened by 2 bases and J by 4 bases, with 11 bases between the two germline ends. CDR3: CASSLDSGSYGYTF. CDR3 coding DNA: TGTGCCAGCAGTTTAGATTCCGGGAGCTATGGCTACACCTTC.

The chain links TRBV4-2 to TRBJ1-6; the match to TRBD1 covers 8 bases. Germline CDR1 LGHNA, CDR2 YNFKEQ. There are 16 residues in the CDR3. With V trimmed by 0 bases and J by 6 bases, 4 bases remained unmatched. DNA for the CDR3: TGTGCCAGCAGCCAAGATCCAGGACAGGGTAATTCACCCCTCCACTTT. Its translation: CASSQDPGQGNSPLHF.

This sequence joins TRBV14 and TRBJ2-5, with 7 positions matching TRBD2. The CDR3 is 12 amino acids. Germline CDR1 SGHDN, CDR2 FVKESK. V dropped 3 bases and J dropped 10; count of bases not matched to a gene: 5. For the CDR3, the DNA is TGTGCCAGCAGCCATCTTGGGGGGGGCCAGTACTTC. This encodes CASSHLGGGQYF.

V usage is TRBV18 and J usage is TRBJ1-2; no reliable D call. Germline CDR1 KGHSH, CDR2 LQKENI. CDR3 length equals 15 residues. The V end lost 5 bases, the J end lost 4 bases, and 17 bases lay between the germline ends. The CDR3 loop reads CASSTGGSSFYGYTF. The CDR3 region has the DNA TGTGCCAGCTCAACGGGTGGATCATCTTTCTATGGCTACACCTTC.

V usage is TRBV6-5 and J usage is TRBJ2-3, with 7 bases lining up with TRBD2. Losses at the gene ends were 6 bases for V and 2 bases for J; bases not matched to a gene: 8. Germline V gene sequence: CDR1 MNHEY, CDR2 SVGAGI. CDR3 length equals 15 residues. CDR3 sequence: CASSSTGGSTDTQYF. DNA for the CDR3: TGTGCCAGCAGCTCCACGGGGGGATCCACAGATACGCAGTATTTT.

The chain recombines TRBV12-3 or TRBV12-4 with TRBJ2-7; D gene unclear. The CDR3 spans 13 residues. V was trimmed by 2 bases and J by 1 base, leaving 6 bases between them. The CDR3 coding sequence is TGTGCCAGCAGTTTACCAGTTTCCTACGAGCAGTACTTC. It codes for CASSLPVSYEQYF.

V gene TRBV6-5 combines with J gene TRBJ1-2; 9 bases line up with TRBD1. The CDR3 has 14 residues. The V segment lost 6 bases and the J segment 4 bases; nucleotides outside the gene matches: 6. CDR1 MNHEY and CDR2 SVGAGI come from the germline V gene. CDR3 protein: CASRPRTGAYGYTF. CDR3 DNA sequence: TGTGCCAGCAGGCCCCGGACAGGGGCCTATGGCTACACCTTC.

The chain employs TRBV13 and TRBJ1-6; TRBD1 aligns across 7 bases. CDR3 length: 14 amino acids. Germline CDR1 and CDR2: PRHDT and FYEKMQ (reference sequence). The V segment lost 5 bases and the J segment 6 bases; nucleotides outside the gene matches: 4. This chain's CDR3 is CASSAGQVNSPLHF. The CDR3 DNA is TGTGCCAGCAGCGCCGGACAGGTTAATTCACCCCTCCACTTT.

DNA of the CDR3: TGCGCCAGCAGCTTGGGTGGCAGGCCCCCCTACGAGCAGTACTTC. This encodes CASSLGGRPPYEQYF. This sequence joins TRBV5-1 and TRBJ2-7, with D hard to call. CDR1 and CDR2 from the germline V gene are SGHRS and YFSETQ. The CDR3 has 15 amino acids. Trimming removed 0 bases at V and 2 bases at J, with 12 bases between.

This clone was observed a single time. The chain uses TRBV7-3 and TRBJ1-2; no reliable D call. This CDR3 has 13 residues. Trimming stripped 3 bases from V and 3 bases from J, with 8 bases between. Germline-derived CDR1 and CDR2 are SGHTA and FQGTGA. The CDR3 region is CASSLIGDYGYTF. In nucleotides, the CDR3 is TGTGCCAGCAGCTTGATCGGGGACTATGGCTACACCTTC.

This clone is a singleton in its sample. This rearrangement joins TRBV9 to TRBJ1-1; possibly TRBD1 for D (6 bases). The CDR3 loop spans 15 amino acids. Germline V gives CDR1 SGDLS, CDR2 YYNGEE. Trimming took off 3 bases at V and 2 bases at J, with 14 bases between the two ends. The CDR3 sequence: CASSAGQTKNTEAFF. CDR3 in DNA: TGTGCCAGCAGCGCAGGACAGACCAAAAACACTGAAGCTTTCTTT.

CDR3: CASSLNTGDQQPQHF. DNA for the CDR3: TGCGCCAGCAGCTTGAATACAGGGGACCAGCAGCCCCAGCATTTT. J is TRBJ1-5 and V is TRBV5-1, with 7 bases aligning to TRBD1. V lost 1 base to trimming and J lost 7 bases; unmatched junction nucleotides: 8. The CDR3 is made up of 15 amino acids. Germline V CDR1 and CDR2: SGHRS, YFSETQ.

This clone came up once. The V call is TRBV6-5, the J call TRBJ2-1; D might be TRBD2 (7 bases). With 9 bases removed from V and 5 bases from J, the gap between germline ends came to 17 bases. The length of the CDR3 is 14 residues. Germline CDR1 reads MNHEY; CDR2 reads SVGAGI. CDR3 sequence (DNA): TGTGCCAGTAGAGGGGGGGGTGTGAACAATGAGCAGTTCTTC. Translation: CASRGGGVNNEQFF.

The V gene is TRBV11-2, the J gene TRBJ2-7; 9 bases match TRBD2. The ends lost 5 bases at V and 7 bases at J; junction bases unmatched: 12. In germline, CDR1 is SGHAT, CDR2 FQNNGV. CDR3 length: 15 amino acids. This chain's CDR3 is CASSAAGTSRWEQYF. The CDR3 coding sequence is TGTGCCAGCAGCGCAGCCGGGACTAGCCGGTGGGAGCAGTACTTC.

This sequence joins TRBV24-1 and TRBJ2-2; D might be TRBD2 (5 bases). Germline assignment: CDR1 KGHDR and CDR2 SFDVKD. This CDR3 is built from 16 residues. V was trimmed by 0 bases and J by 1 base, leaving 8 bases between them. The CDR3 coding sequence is TGTGCCACCAGTGATTTGCGGGCGGGGAACACCGGGGAGCTGTTTTTT. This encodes CATSDLRAGNTGELFF.

DNA for the CDR3: TGTGCCAGCAGCCACAGGGGGCCCTTGGAAAACACTGAAGCTTTCTTT. This translates into CASSHRGPLENTEAFF. The V call is TRBV3-1 (or the pseudogene TRBV3-2), the J call TRBJ1-1; 8 bases are a match to TRBD1. The J segment lost 2 bases and the V segment lost 3 bases, leaving 8 bases of the junction unmatched. Germline V gene lookup returns CDR1 LGHDT and CDR2 YNNKEL (reference sequence). CDR3 length: 16 amino acids.

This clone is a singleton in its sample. CDR3 sequence reads: CASSQVEGASEKLFF. CDR3 nucleotide sequence: TGCGCCAGCAGCCAAGTGGAGGGGGCAAGTGAAAAACTGTTTTTT. The rearrangement joins TRBV4-3 to TRBJ1-4; the match to TRBD1 covers 7 bases. The germline gives CDR1 LGHNA, CDR2 YSLEER. The ends lost 1 base at V and 7 bases at J; junction bases unmatched: 6. The CDR3 has 15 residues.

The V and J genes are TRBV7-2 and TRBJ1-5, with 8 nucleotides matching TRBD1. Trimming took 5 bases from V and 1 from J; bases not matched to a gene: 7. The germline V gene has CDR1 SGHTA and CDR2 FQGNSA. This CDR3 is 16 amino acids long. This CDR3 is CASSPRQGLSNQPQHF. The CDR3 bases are TGTGCCAGCAGCCCCAGACAGGGGCTAAGCAATCAGCCCCAGCATTTT. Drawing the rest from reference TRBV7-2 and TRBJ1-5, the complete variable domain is GAGVSQSPSNKVTEKGKDVELRCDPISGHTALYWYRQSLGQGLEFLIYFQGNSAPDKSGLPSDRFSAERTGGSVSTLTIQRTQQEDSAVYLCASSPRQGLSNQPQHFGDGTRLSIL.

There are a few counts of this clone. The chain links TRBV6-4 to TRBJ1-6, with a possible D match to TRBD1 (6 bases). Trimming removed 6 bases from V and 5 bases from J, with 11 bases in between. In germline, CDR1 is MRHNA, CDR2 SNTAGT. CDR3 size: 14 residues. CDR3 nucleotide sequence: TGTGCCAGCAGCGCGACAGGAGATAATTCACCCCTCCACTTT. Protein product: CASSATGDNSPLHF.

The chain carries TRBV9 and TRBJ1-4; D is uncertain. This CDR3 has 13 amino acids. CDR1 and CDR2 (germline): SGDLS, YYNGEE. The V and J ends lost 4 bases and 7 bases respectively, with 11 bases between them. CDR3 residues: CASSPGAIEKLFF. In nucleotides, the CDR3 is TGTGCCAGCAGCCCCGGTGCGATTGAAAAACTGTTTTTT.

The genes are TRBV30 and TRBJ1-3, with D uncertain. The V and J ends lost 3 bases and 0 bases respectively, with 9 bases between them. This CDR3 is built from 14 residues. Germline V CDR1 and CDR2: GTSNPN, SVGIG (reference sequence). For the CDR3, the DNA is TGTGCCTGGAGGTCCCGTCCCTCTGGAAACACCATATATTTT. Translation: CAWRSRPSGNTIYF.

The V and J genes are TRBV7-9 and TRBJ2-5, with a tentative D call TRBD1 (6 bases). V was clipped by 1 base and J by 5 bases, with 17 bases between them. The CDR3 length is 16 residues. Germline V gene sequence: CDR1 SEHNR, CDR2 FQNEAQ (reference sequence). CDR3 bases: TGTGCCAGCAGCTTAGGGGCCGGGACAAGGAGGGAGACCCAGTACTTC. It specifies CASSLGAGTRRETQYF.

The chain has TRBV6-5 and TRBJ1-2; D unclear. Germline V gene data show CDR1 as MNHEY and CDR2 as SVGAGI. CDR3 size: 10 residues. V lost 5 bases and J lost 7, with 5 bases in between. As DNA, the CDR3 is TGTGCCAGCAGTAGTAGTGGCTACACCTTC. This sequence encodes CASSSSGYTF.

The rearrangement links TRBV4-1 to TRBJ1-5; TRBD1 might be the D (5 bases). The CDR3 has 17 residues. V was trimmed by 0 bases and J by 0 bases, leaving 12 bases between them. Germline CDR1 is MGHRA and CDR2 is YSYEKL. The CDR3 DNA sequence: TGCGCCAGCAGCCAAGAGGGCGGGAGGGGTAGCAATCAGCCCCAGCATTTT. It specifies CASSQEGGRGSNQPQHF.

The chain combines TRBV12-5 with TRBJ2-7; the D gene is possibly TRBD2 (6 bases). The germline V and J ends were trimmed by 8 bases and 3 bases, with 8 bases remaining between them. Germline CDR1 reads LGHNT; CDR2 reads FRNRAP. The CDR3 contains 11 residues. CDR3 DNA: TGTGCTAGTTCGCGGGGCTACGAGCAGTACTTC. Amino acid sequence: CASSRGYEQYF.

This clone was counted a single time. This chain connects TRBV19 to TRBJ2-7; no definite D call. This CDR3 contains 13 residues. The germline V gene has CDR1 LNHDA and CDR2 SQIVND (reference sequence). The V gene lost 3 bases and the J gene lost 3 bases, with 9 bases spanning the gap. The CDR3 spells CASSISNSYEQYF. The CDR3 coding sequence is TGTGCCAGTAGTATCTCAAACAGCTACGAGCAGTACTTC.